This T cell receptor beta chain stems from a study of OX40 agonist ivuxolimab in advanced cancers. Study at large: Three individuals attained partial responses, comprising one hepatocellular carcinoma case and two cutaneous melanoma cases.

About this clone: Its antigen is undetermined.

Findings and caveats of the study: CD8+ T cells averaged more expanded clones than CD4+. It was also the case that some nonresponders had low normalized T-cell clonal expansion.

Sequenced by immunoSEQ multiplex PCR; TCRdb stores in-frame clones only, minus some. The data contain roughly 56,000 clones, around 86% of them singletons. In germline, CDR1 is SNHLY, CDR2 FYNNEI. Unmatched junction bases numbered 8, after V lost 5 bases and J lost 2 bases. This CDR3 has 15 residues. The receptor was isolated from an adult with an advanced solid tumor such as melanoma, head and neck, liver or kidney cancer. This sequence joins TRBV2 and TRBJ1-2; 7 nucleotides line up with TRBD1. The specimen was CD4+ or CD8+ T cells sorted from blood, collected in a trial of the OX40 agonist ivuxolimab. The CDR3, as DNA: TGTGCCAGCAGTACCGAAGGGGGCCCCAACTATGGCTACACCTTC. Residues: CASSTEGGPNYGYTF.